These T cell receptor beta chains were read from a single sample in a study of cytomegalovirus exposure and HLA in healthy donors. The assay was immunoSEQ multiplex PCR, and TCRdb's table has in-frame clones only and misses some. Counted here are over 95,000 clones, over 75% occurring once; the ten biggest clones make up approximately 11%. Sample: PBMCs. These receptors originate from a man between 35 and 55 years old in good health and CMV-seropositive. CDR3s leave out the opening cysteine and the closing phenylalanine or tryptophan. The D gene is left open where the match is weak. Not every row has a clone size; where given, it reads once, few, many or a size class.

clone_size	d_call	v_call	cdr3_aa
few	TRBD2	TRBV18	ASSPTIAGGYEQY
few	TRBD2	TRBV6-7	ASSSSVWCPRRGIPSGGEQY
.	.	TRBV7-8	ASSSQDSILGTQY
.	TRBD2	TRBV19	ASSSRTSGYYNEQF
.	.	TRBV19	ASSITAGAIGELF
.	TRBD2	TRBV7-9	ASSSQTSGARGELF
few	TRBD2	TRBV11-1	ASTPGTSGAYEQY
once	.	TRBV29-1	SVAGFGTDTQY
.	.	TRBV5-4	ASSLPGGYTIY
.	TRBD1	TRBV7-2	ASSLQGAGTEAF
.	.	TRBV2	ASSPLGAGELF
.	TRBD2	TRBV7-2	ASSLVFSGGAYEQY
.	TRBD2	TRBV7-2	ASSGSGGLSEQY
few	.	TRBV10-3	AISEPRTDTQY